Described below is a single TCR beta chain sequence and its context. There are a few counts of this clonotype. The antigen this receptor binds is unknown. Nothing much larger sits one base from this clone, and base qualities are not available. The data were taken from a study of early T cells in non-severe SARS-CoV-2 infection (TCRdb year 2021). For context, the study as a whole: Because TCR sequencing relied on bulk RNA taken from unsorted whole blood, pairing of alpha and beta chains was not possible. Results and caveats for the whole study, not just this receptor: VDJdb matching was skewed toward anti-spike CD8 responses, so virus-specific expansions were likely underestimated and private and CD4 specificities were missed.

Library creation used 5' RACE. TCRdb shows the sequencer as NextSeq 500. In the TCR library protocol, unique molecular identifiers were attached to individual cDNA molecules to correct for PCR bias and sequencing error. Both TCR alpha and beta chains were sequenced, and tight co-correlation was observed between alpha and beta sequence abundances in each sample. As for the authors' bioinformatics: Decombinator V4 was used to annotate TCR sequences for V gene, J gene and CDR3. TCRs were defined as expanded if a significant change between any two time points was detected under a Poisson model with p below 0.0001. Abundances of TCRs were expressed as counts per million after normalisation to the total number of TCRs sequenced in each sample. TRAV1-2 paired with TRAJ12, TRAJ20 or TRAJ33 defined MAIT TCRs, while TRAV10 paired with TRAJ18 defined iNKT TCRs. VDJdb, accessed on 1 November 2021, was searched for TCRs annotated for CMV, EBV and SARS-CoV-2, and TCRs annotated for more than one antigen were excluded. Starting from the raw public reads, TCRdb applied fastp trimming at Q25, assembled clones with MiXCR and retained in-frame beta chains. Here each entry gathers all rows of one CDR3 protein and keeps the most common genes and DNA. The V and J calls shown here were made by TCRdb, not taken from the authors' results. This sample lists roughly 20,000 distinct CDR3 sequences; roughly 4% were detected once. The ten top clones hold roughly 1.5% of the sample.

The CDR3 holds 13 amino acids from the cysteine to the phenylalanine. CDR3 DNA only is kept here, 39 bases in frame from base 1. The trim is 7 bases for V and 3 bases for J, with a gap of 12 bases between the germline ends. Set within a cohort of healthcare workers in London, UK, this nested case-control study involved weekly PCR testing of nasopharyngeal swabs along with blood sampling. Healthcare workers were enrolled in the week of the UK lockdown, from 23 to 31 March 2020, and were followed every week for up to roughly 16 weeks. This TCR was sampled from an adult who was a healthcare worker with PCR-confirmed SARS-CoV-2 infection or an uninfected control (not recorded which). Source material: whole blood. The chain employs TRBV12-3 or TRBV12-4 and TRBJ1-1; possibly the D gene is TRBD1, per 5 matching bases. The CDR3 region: CASTQRGDTEAFF. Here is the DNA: TGTGCCAGCACCCAGCGGGGGGACACTGAAGCTTTCTTT.